The 13 T cell receptor beta chains in this list originate from one sample, sequenced in a study of early T cells in non-severe SARS-CoV-2 infection. Each CDR3 protein is one row after TCRdb ran MiXCR on the 5' RACE reads. The sample carries 20,000 to 30,000 distinct CDR3 sequences, 4% to 4.5% recorded once. The sequenced sample was whole blood. The receptors shown here come from an adult who was a healthcare worker with PCR-confirmed SARS-CoV-2 infection or an uninfected control (not recorded which).

The table lists this clonotype with many counts. The CDR3 here is CASTLKPPNTEAFF. The CDR3 DNA is TGCGCCAGCACCTTAAAGCCCCCGAACACTGAAGCTTTCTTT. This chain uses TRBV5-1 with TRBJ1-1, with D unclear. The CDR3 is made up of 14 amino acids. The V end lost 6 bases, the J end lost 1 base, and 13 bases lay between the germline ends. Per the germline V gene, CDR1 is SGHRS and CDR2 is YFSETQ.

This clonotype has a handful of counts. The chain links TRBV7-3 to TRBJ2-3; no definite D call. Germline V CDR1 and CDR2: SGHTA, FQGTGA. Deletions cut 4 bases from V and 6 bases from J, with 11 bases between. The CDR3 spans 13 residues. The CDR3 spells CASSYPPSDTQYF. The CDR3 region has the DNA TGTGCCAGCAGCTACCCACCGTCGGATACGCAGTATTTT.

This chain connects TRBV28 to TRBJ2-7; D tentatively fits TRBD1 or TRBD2 (5 bases each). Deletions cut 4 bases from V and 6 bases from J, with 10 bases between. There are 12 residues in the CDR3. Per the germline V gene, CDR1 is MDHEN and CDR2 is SYDVKM. The CDR3 spells CASSWGFSEQYF. The CDR3 nucleotides read TGTGCCAGCAGTTGGGGGTTCTCCGAGCAGTACTTC.

This clonotype was recorded many times. The chain employs TRBV10-3 and TRBJ2-1; D is unclear. V was clipped by 0 bases and J by 10 bases, with 7 bases between them. The CDR3 is 12 amino acids. Per germline, CDR1 ENHRY and CDR2 SYGVKD. The CDR3 coding sequence is TGTGCCATCAGTGAGTCGATGGGCGAGCAGTTCTTC. It specifies CAISESMGEQFF.

This clonotype showed up many times. The chain joins TRBV11-2 to TRBJ2-3, with 7 bases that match TRBD1. V lost 4 bases, J lost 1 base, and 5 bases stayed unmatched. From germline, CDR1 is SGHAT and CDR2 FQNNGV. This CDR3 has 15 amino acids. The CDR3 loop reads CASSYTGDGTDTQYF. The CDR3 DNA reads TGTGCCAGCAGCTATACAGGGGACGGCACAGATACGCAGTATTTT.

This clonotype is medium-sized (0.01 to 0.1%) by share. The chain employs TRBV7-2 and TRBJ2-3, with D maybe TRBD2 (6 bases). The CDR3 spans 14 residues. Trimming left V 4 bases short and J 2 bases short, with 10 bases between. CDR1 SGHTA and CDR2 FQGNSA come from the germline V gene. The CDR3 bases are TGTGCCAGCAGCTACCGGGGGATCACAGATACGCAGTATTTT. Residues: CASSYRGITDTQYF.

This clonotype was counted at least ten times. This chain connects TRBV27 to TRBJ2-7, with D possibly called TRBD1 or TRBD2 (5 bases each). Trimming left V 4 bases short and J 0 bases short, with 7 bases between. The CDR3 runs 13 residues. Germline-derived CDR1 and CDR2 are MNHEY and SMNVEV (reference sequence). CDR3 residues: CASSWGSSYEQYF. DNA of the CDR3: TGTGCCAGCAGTTGGGGGAGCTCCTACGAGCAGTACTTC.

V and J are TRBV5-1 and TRBJ1-6; D remains unclear. This CDR3 spans 13 amino acids. V was pared by 1 base and J by 4 bases, with 3 bases between. Germline V gene data show CDR1 as SGHRS and CDR2 as YFSETQ. The CDR3 nucleotides read TGCGCCAGCAGCTTGAGTTATAATTCACCCCTCCACTTT. It codes for CASSLSYNSPLHF.

Ten or more counts support this clonotype. V and J are TRBV6-5 and TRBJ1-1, with D maybe TRBD1 (5 bases). Trimming took 2 bases from V and 7 from J, leaving 17 bases between them. Germline V lookup: CDR1 MNHEY, CDR2 SVGAGI. The CDR3 consists of 15 residues. CDR3 DNA: TGTGCCAGCAGTTACGCCGGATTGTTCGGGGGTGAAGCTTTCTTT. This sequence encodes CASSYAGLFGGEAFF.

This clonotype has a handful of counts. This chain uses TRBV20-1 with TRBJ2-5, with TRBD1 matching 7 bases. Unmatched junction bases numbered 7, after V lost 6 bases and J lost 0 bases. The CDR3 length is 14 residues. Germline CDR1 DFQATT, CDR2 SNEGSKA (reference sequence). CDR3 residues: CSATTDRDQETQYF. The CDR3 DNA is TGCAGTGCCACCACCGACAGGGACCAAGAGACCCAGTACTTC.

This clonotype was detected ten times or more. This sequence joins TRBV20-1 and TRBJ2-3, with D maybe TRBD2 (5 bases). The V and J ends lost 6 bases and 3 bases respectively, with 19 bases between them. Germline assignment: CDR1 DFQATT and CDR2 SNEGSKA (reference sequence). This CDR3 comprises 15 residues. CDR3 sequence: CSATLGGPGTDTQYF. Written as DNA, the CDR3 is TGCAGTGCAACGCTGGGCGGGCCCGGGACAGATACGCAGTATTTT.

This clonotype was found many times. V is TRBV7-9 and J is TRBJ2-7; a weak D match, TRBD2 (5 bases). CDR1 and CDR2 (germline): SEHNR, FQNEAQ (reference sequence). The CDR3 contains 13 residues. V was shortened by 5 bases and J by 11 bases, with 19 bases between the two germline ends. The CDR3 bases are TGTGCCAGCAGCCAAGGAGGAGAAGCGCCAGAGTACTTC. It codes for CASSQGGEAPEYF.

This clonotype appeared a few times. The chain has TRBV7-8 and TRBJ1-1; TRBD1 might be the D (6 bases). There are 13 residues in the CDR3. Germline CDR1 reads SGHVS; CDR2 reads FQNEAQ. V gave up 1 base and J gave up 11 bases, with 14 bases separating them. The CDR3 sequence: CASSLGADQGAFF. The CDR3 DNA reads as TGTGCCAGCAGCTTAGGTGCGGACCAGGGGGCTTTCTTT.